The 29 T cell receptor beta chains given below trace back to one sample, sequenced in a study of control samples from healthy donors and cancer patients. Data came from immunoSEQ multiplex PCR; TCRdb stores just in-frame clones and leaves some out. The sample comprises 130,000 or so clones, 85% to 95% of which are singletons, and around 14% rests with the top ten. Material: blood. The source of these receptors is a man between 35 and 55 years old in good health.

The rearrangement joins TRBV6-2 or TRBV6-3 to TRBJ1-5; D gene unclear. Germline CDR1 and CDR2: MNHEY and SVGEGT. The CDR3 contains 14 residues. V shed 1 base and J shed 7 bases, with 11 bases lying between them. The CDR3 spells CASSYLSMRQPQHF. The CDR3 nucleotides read TGTGCCAGCAGTTACTTAAGTATGAGGCAGCCCCAGCATTTT.

The chain joins TRBV21-1 to TRBJ1-2; no check of the table's D call, TRBD1, against the DNA was made. TRBV21-1 is a known pseudogene. This CDR3 region has 16 residues. CDR3 loop: CASDIRDRVPRGGYTF. CDR3 DNA sequence: TGTGCCAGCGATATCCGGGACAGGGTTCCCCGGGGAGGCTACACCTTC.

The chain uses TRBV19 and TRBJ2-7; D is ambiguous. The germline V gene has CDR1 LNHDA and CDR2 SQIVND (reference sequence). Trimming pared 3 bases from V and 3 bases from J, leaving 6 bases between. This CDR3 is 12 amino acids long. The CDR3 is CASSIWGYEQYF. CDR3 nucleotides: TGTGCCAGTAGTATTTGGGGCTACGAGCAGTACTTC.

J is TRBJ2-1 and V is TRBV19; TRBD1 aligns across 7 bases. Germline V gene lookup returns CDR1 LNHDA and CDR2 SQIVND (reference sequence). V trimming: 6 bases; J trimming: 9 bases; junction bases outside the gene matches: 17. The CDR3 totals 16 residues. The CDR3 spells CASRRKDRVDWGEQFF. CDR3 sequence (DNA): TGTGCCAGTAGGCGGAAAGACAGGGTAGACTGGGGTGAGCAGTTCTTC. Filled out from reference TRBV19 and TRBJ2-1, the complete variable domain reads DGGITQSPKYLFRKEGQNVTLSCEQNLNHDAMYWYRQDPGQGLRLIYYSQIVNDFQKGDIAEGYSVSREKKESFPLTVTSAQKNPTAFYLCASRRKDRVDWGEQFFGPGTRLTVL.

This chain joins TRBV7-2 and TRBJ2-1, with 7 bases identical to TRBD2. V lost 5 bases to trimming and J lost 5 bases; unmatched junction nucleotides: 9. Germline V gives CDR1 SGHTA, CDR2 FQGNSA. CDR3 length: 15 residues. The DNA of the CDR3 is TGTGCCAGCAGCCCCGGACCCGGGACTAACAATGAGCAGTTCTTC. Translated, it gives CASSPGPGTNNEQFF. Complete variable domain (other parts from reference TRBV7-2 and TRBJ2-1): GAGVSQSPSNKVTEKGKDVELRCDPISGHTALYWYRQSLGQGLEFLIYFQGNSAPDKSGLPSDRFSAERTGGSVSTLTIQRTQQEDSAVYLCASSPGPGTNNEQFFGPGTRLTVL.

This rearrangement joins TRBV4-1 to TRBJ2-7, with D perhaps TRBD1 (6 bases). The CDR3 covers 15 residues. Trimming left V 1 base short and J 2 bases short, with 12 bases between. Germline V gene data show CDR1 as MGHRA and CDR2 as YSYEKL. Here the CDR3 reads CASSQVKDSTYEQYF. CDR3 DNA: TGCGCCAGCAGCCAAGTCAAGGACAGCACCTACGAGCAGTACTTC.

V and J are TRBV3-1 (or the pseudogene TRBV3-2) and TRBJ2-5; 9 nucleotides agree with TRBD2. Germline lookup yields CDR1 LGHDT and CDR2 YNNKEL (reference sequence). V shed 4 bases, J shed 4 bases, and the junction held 7 bases outside the gene matches. CDR3 length: 15 amino acids. The CDR3 region is CASSPSRGRGETQYF. The DNA of the CDR3 is TGTGCCAGCAGCCCTTCGCGCGGGAGGGGAGAGACCCAGTACTTC.

The CDR3 here is CASSLARAGLGYTF. CDR3 nucleotide sequence: TGCGCCAGCAGCTTGGCCAGGGCAGGGCTAGGCTACACCTTC. The genes are TRBV5-1 and TRBJ1-2; possibly TRBD1 for D (5 bases). Germline V gene data show CDR1 as SGHRS and CDR2 as YFSETQ. Trimming shortened V by 0 bases and J by 8 bases, and 14 bases separated the two germline ends. The CDR3 is 14 residues long.

The chain uses TRBV6-5 and TRBJ2-3; 9 bases are a match to TRBD1. The CDR3 is 15 amino acids. With 0 bases clipped from V and 8 bases from J, the junction kept 6 bases outside the gene matches. From germline, CDR1 is MNHEY and CDR2 SVGAGI. CDR3 loop: CASSYSRLTGGTQYF. As DNA, the CDR3 is TGTGCCAGCAGTTACTCGAGGCTGACAGGGGGTACGCAGTATTTT.

CDR3 nucleotide sequence: TGTGCCAGCTCATCACAGGGGGCTAGGAGCACAGATACGCAGTATTTT. Amino acids: CASSSQGARSTDTQYF. This chain uses TRBV18 with TRBJ2-3, with 9 bases that match TRBD1. The germline CDR1 and CDR2 sequences are KGHSH and LQKENI. The CDR3 has 16 residues. The ends lost 5 bases at V and 0 bases at J; junction bases unmatched: 6.

V and J are TRBV6-5 and TRBJ1-2; D is possibly TRBD1 (6 bases). Deletions cut 5 bases from V and 8 bases from J, with 18 bases between. CDR3 size: 14 residues. Germline CDR1 is MNHEY and CDR2 is SVGAGI. This CDR3 reads CASSPSGDKVGYTF. The DNA of the CDR3 is TGTGCCAGCAGTCCCTCCGGGGACAAGGTGGGCTACACCTTC.

This chain connects TRBV9 to TRBJ2-2; no definite D call. This CDR3 spans 17 amino acids. V was cut by 0 bases and J by 6 bases, with 18 bases left in between. Germline CDR1 SGDLS, CDR2 YYNGEE. Here the CDR3 reads CASSVAGRTVYAGELFF. The DNA for the CDR3 is TGTGCCAGCAGCGTAGCTGGTAGGACGGTCTATGCCGGGGAGCTGTTTTTT.

The gene calls are TRBV18 and TRBJ2-7; possible D gene TRBD2, 6 bases. Germline-derived CDR1 and CDR2 are KGHSH and LQKENI. V gave up 1 base and J gave up 5 bases, with 15 bases separating them. The CDR3 spans 15 residues. The CDR3 loop reads CASSPLGLAKDEQYF. The CDR3 nucleotides read TGTGCCAGCTCACCACTCGGGCTAGCGAAGGACGAGCAGTACTTC.

This chain joins TRBV15 and TRBJ2-1, with 7 bases matching TRBD1. The germline V gene has CDR1 LNHNV and CDR2 YYDKDF (reference sequence). This CDR3 region has 16 residues. Unmatched junction bases numbered 9, after V lost 5 bases and J lost 2 bases. The DNA of the CDR3 is TGTGCCACCAGCGCCAAGCGACAGGGTCCCTACAATGAGCAGTTCTTC. It specifies CATSAKRQGPYNEQFF. Full variable domain (remainder filled in from reference TRBV15 and TRBJ2-1): DAMVIQNPRYQVTQFGKPVTLSCSQTLNHNVMYWYQQKSSQAPKLLFHYYDKDFNNEADTPDNFQSRRPNTSFCFLDIRSPGLGDTAMYLCATSAKRQGPYNEQFFGPGTRLTVL.

V usage is TRBV28 and J usage is TRBJ1-4, with TRBD1 matching over 8 bases. CDR1 and CDR2 (germline): MDHEN, SYDVKM. The CDR3 is 16 amino acids. With 3 bases clipped from V and 0 bases from J, the junction kept 3 bases outside the gene matches. The CDR3 DNA reads TGTGCCAGCAGTTTGGGACAGGAGACAACTAATGAAAAACTGTTTTTT. Protein sequence: CASSLGQETTNEKLFF.

As concerns this clone: A read error is likely, as this CDR3 ends without the conserved phenylalanine or tryptophan. The CDR3 loop is CASSEWGRSSPLHL. CDR3 nucleotide sequence: TGTGCCAGCAGTGAATGGGGACGGAGTTCACCCCTCCACCTT. The chain combines TRBV6-1 with TRBJ1-6, with D perhaps TRBD1 (5 bases). The CDR3 totals 14 residues. Germline lookup yields CDR1 MNHNS and CDR2 SASEGT. Deletions cut 2 bases from V and 9 bases from J, with 11 bases between.

The rearrangement joins TRBV18 to TRBJ2-2; 9 bases are a match to TRBD1. V trimming: 6 bases; J trimming: 1 base; junction bases outside the gene matches: 3. CDR1 is KGHSH and CDR2 is LQKENI in the germline V gene. This CDR3 contains 15 residues. CDR3 sequence (DNA): TGTGCCAGCTCGCTGGGACAGGGGAACACCGGGGAGCTGTTTTTT. This codes for CASSLGQGNTGELFF.

The J gene is TRBJ1-4, the V gene TRBV6-4, with D unresolved. Germline-derived CDR1 and CDR2 are MRHNA and SNTAGT. V was pared by 6 bases and J by 4 bases, with 15 bases between. The CDR3 runs 15 residues. CDR3 residues: CASRRTANLNEKLFF. CDR3 bases: TGTGCCAGCAGGAGGACTGCTAATCTTAATGAAAAACTGTTTTTT.

The genes are TRBV7-3 and TRBJ2-3; 8 bases line up with TRBD2. CDR1 and CDR2 (germline): SGHTA, FQGTGA. This CDR3 region has 15 residues. V lost 5 bases to trimming and J lost 5 bases; unmatched junction nucleotides: 9. CDR3 sequence (DNA): TGTGCCAGCAGCCCGGGGGGGGCCGGAGGAGATACGCAGTATTTT. It specifies CASSPGGAGGDTQYF.

The V and J genes are TRBV27 and TRBJ1-1; D gene ambiguous. Deletions cut 3 bases from V and 1 base from J, with 9 bases between. Germline V lookup: CDR1 MNHEY, CDR2 SMNVEV (reference sequence). The CDR3 consists of 14 residues. CDR3 sequence: CASSFGSSNTEAFF. CDR3 coding DNA: TGTGCCAGCAGTTTTGGCTCTTCGAACACTGAAGCTTTCTTT.

This clone was observed once. The chain combines TRBV5-1 with TRBJ2-7, with 8 bases that match TRBD2. J lost 2 bases, V lost 2 bases, and 3 bases had no gene match. Germline lookup yields CDR1 SGHRS and CDR2 YFSETQ. The length of the CDR3 is 14 residues. In DNA form, the CDR3 reads TGCGCCAGCAGCTTAGCGGGAGCCACCTACGAGCAGTACTTC. Amino acids: CASSLAGATYEQYF.

V usage is TRBV28 and J usage is TRBJ1-1; 9 nucleotides match TRBD1. Germline CDR1 reads MDHEN; CDR2 reads SYDVKM. V was pared by 6 bases and J by 0 bases, with 14 bases of the junction left unmatched. This CDR3 is 18 amino acids long. This chain's CDR3 is CASRPGQGLLLMNTEAFF. The CDR3 DNA sequence: TGTGCCAGCAGGCCGGGACAGGGTTTACTTCTTATGAACACTGAAGCTTTCTTT. Full variable domain (rest looked up from reference TRBV28 and TRBJ1-1): DVKVTQSSRYLVKRTGEKVFLECVQDMDHENMFWYRQDPGLGLRLIYFSYDVKMKEKGDIPEGYSVSREKKERFSLILESASTNQTSMYLCASRPGQGLLLMNTEAFFGQGTRLTVV.

The V gene is TRBV27, the J gene TRBJ2-2; 11 bases align to TRBD2. The CDR3 sequence is 21 residues long. Germline V lookup: CDR1 MNHEY, CDR2 SMNVEV (reference sequence). J lost 3 bases, V lost 0 bases, and 15 bases had no gene match. Here the CDR3 reads CASSLSILGSGRATDTGELFF. CDR3 coding DNA: TGTGCCAGCAGTTTATCGATCTTAGGTAGCGGGAGGGCCACGGACACCGGGGAGCTGTTTTTT.

This clone has a single count. The gene calls are TRBV25-1 and TRBJ2-6, with D unresolved. The V end lost 2 bases, the J end lost 0 bases, and 2 bases lay between the germline ends. Germline loops: CDR1 MGHDK, CDR2 SYGVNS. CDR3 length equals 14 residues. This CDR3 reads CASSEPSGANVLTF. CDR3 DNA sequence: TGTGCCAGCAGTGAACCCTCTGGGGCCAACGTCCTGACTTTC. Based on the CDR3 plus reference TRBV25-1 and TRBJ2-6, the full variable domain is EADIYQTPRYLVIGTGKKITLECSQTMGHDKMYWYQQDPGMELHLIHYSYGVNSTEKGDLSSESTVSRIRTEHFPLTLESARPSHTSQYLCASSEPSGANVLTFGAGSRLTVL.

This chain links TRBV4-3 with TRBJ2-1; 11 nucleotides align to TRBD1. Trimming took 4 bases from V and 7 from J; bases not matched to a gene: 12. The length of the CDR3 is 17 residues. Per germline, CDR1 LGHNA and CDR2 YSLEER. This chain's CDR3 is CASSRFTRGTGGNEQFF. CDR3 in DNA: TGCGCCAGCAGCCGCTTCACACGGGGGACAGGGGGGAATGAGCAGTTCTTC.

The chain recombines TRBV28 with TRBJ1-5; 7 bases are shared with TRBD1. V gave up 3 bases and J gave up 4 bases; unmatched junction bases: 3. There are 14 residues in the CDR3. In germline, CDR1 is MDHEN, CDR2 SYDVKM. The CDR3 loop reads CASSFAQGNQPQHF. CDR3 nucleotides: TGTGCCAGCAGTTTTGCACAGGGGAATCAGCCCCAGCATTTT.

The rearrangement links TRBV14 to TRBJ1-6; D is perhaps TRBD1 (5 bases). CDR3 size: 19 residues. V was pared by 0 bases and J by 0 bases, with 15 bases between. Germline lookup yields CDR1 SGHDN and CDR2 FVKESK. The CDR3 DNA reads TGTGCCAGCAGCCAAGATCTGGTCAGGGCGAGCTCCTATAATTCACCCCTCCACTTT. It is translated as CASSQDLVRASSYNSPLHF.

The chain employs TRBV3-1 (or the pseudogene TRBV3-2) and TRBJ1-1, with D unclear. This CDR3 is built from 14 residues. Looked up from germline, CDR1 is LGHDT and CDR2 is YNNKEL (reference sequence). Trimming shortened V by 0 bases and J by 4 bases, and 9 bases separated the two germline ends. The CDR3 DNA reads as TGTGCCAGCAGCCAAGATCGACTGTCCACTGAAGCTTTCTTT. It yields the protein CASSQDRLSTEAFF.

V usage is TRBV7-6 and J usage is TRBJ1-5; D is unclear. The CDR3 extends over 16 amino acids. Germline V gene lookup returns CDR1 SGHVS and CDR2 FNYEAQ. The V gene lost 5 bases and the J gene lost 1 base, with 15 bases spanning the gap. In nucleotides, the CDR3 is TGTGCCAGCAGCACAGAGAGGGTGGAAAGCAATCAGCCCCAGCATTTT. Protein: CASSTERVESNQPQHF.